This is a list of T cell receptor beta chains from one sample in a study of blood T cell repertoires in COVID-19. Repertoires were generated with immunoSEQ multiplex PCR, while TCRdb's copy carries only in-frame clones and drops some. The sample contains 200,000 or so clones, approximately 83% of which appear only once. Sequencing input: PBMCs or T cells enriched from blood (not recorded which). All receptors come from a woman in her thirties or forties with acute COVID-19. CDR3s include the opening cysteine and the closing phenylalanine or tryptophan. Fields, in order: V gene, D gene, clone size, J gene, CDR3 DNA, CDR3 protein. D genes are given only for firm matches. Part of the rows lack a size; the others show once, few, many or a class for expanded clones.

TRBV5-4	TRBD1	NA	TRBJ2-1	TGTGCCAGCCGGACCAGGACAGGGCTCTACAATGAGCAGTTCTTC	CASRTRTGLYNEQFF
TRBV3-1/TRBV3-2	NA	NA	TRBJ2-2	TGTGCCAGCAGCCCTTCCAGGGGGAACACCGGGGAGCTGTTTTTT	CASSPSRGNTGELFF
TRBV10-3	NA	NA	TRBJ1-1	TGTGCCACACTACAGGGCACTGAAGCTTTCTTT	CATLQGTEAFF
TRBV18	NA	NA	TRBJ1-3	TGTGCCAGCTCACAAAACAGGGCCGTCTCTGGAAACACCATATATTTT	CASSQNRAVSGNTIYF
TRBV20-1	NA	NA	TRBJ1-1	TGCAGTGCTAGTCCAGTAGCGGACACAAAGAACACTGAAGCTTTCTTT	CSASPVADTKNTEAFF
TRBV5-1	TRBD2	few	TRBJ2-3	TGCGCCAGCAAAGGGGCTAGCGGGGGGACCCCCACAGATACGCAGTATTTT	CASKGASGGTPTDTQYF
TRBV28	NA	NA	TRBJ2-1	TGTGCCAGCAGCTCCCCGATTGGGCGCCTACTAGGTGATAATGAGCAGTTCTTC	CASSSPIGRLLGDNEQFF
TRBV5-8	NA	NA	TRBJ1-1	TGTGCCAGCAGTCAGGTTGGGGGCGCCGGGACTGAAGCTTTCTTT	CASSQVGGAGTEAFF
TRBV4-3	TRBD1	NA	TRBJ1-2	TGCGCCAGCAGCAGTAAGGGGGCCGGGTCCGGAGGCTACACCTTC	CASSSKGAGSGGYTF
TRBV6-5	TRBD1	NA	TRBJ2-7	TGTGCCAGCAGTCGGCGACAGGGAATGGTCGAGCAGTACTTC	CASSRRQGMVEQYF
TRBV11-2	NA	NA	TRBJ2-2	TGTGCCAGCAGCGCCGGGGGCGGGGAGCTGTTTTTT	CASSAGGGELFF
TRBV6-5	TRBD2	NA	TRBJ2-3	TGTGCCAGCTGGGCTAGCGGGAGTCTAGATACGCAGTATTTT	CASWASGSLDTQYF
TRBV2	TRBD2	NA	TRBJ2-3	TGTGCCAGCAGCGGGACTAGCGGGAGTAGGGATACGCAGTATTTT	CASSGTSGSRDTQYF
TRBV10-3	NA	NA	TRBJ1-2	TGTGCCATCAGCGCCAACAAGGACAGATCTGGCTACACCTTC	CAISANKDRSGYTF
TRBV27	NA	NA	TRBJ2-1	TGTGCCAGCAGTCCCAGGGGTGGCAATGAGCAGTTCTTC	CASSPRGGNEQFF
TRBV28	NA	NA	TRBJ2-5	TGTGCCAGCAGTTTAGGTTTACCCGGGACCCAGTACTTC	CASSLGLPGTQYF
TRBV4-3	TRBD1	NA	TRBJ2-1	TGCGCCAGCAGCCAGGACAGGGGGCTCGACAATGAGCAGTTCTTC	CASSQDRGLDNEQFF
TRBV28	NA	few	TRBJ1-1	TGTGCCAGATGGAGCTTGAACACTGAAGCTTTCTTT	CARWSLNTEAFF
TRBV25-1	NA	NA	TRBJ2-3	TGTGCCAGCTTAGACTACACAGATACGCAGTATTTT	CASLDYTDTQYF
TRBV4-2	NA	NA	TRBJ1-2	TGTGCCAGCAGCCAAGATCGGGCAGGGGCGAACTATGGCTACACCTTC	CASSQDRAGANYGYTF
TRBV4-1	NA	NA	TRBJ1-4	TGCGCCAGCAGCCAAGGGGGGCGCCCGGATGAAAAACTGTTTTTT	CASSQGGRPDEKLFF
TRBV4-3	NA	NA	TRBJ1-3	TGCGCCAGCAGCCACCTCTGGAGTAGTGGAAACACCATATATTTT	CASSHLWSSGNTIYF
TRBV2	NA	once	TRBJ1-5	TGTGCCAGCAGTGAAGGGCTCTCTGGCAATCAGCCCCAGCATTTT	CASSEGLSGNQPQHF
TRBV2	TRBD2	many	TRBJ2-7	TGTGCCAGCAGGAGCGGGGCAAGCTACGAGCAGTACTTC	CASRSGASYEQYF
TRBV5-4	TRBD1	once	TRBJ2-5	TGTGCCAGCAGCTACAGGGGGCGGGATCCCCAGTACTTC	CASSYRGRDPQYF
TRBV24-1	NA	NA	TRBJ1-4	TGTGCCACCAGTGAGGGCGAGGGGGCAACTAATGAAAAACTGTTTTTT	CATSEGEGATNEKLFF
TRBV11-2	TRBD2	NA	TRBJ2-3	TGTGCCAGCAGCCAGACTAGCGGGGGTACAGATACGCAGTATTTT	CASSQTSGGTDTQYF
TRBV24-1	NA	NA	TRBJ1-2	TGTGCCACCAGTGATACAGGGAGTGGGGTCTATGGCTACACCTTC	CATSDTGSGVYGYTF
TRBV6-4	NA	few	TRBJ2-2	TGTGCCAGCAGTGCCTCCCCGGGCACCGGGGAGCTGTTTTTT	CASSASPGTGELFF
TRBV28	NA	once	TRBJ2-5	TGTGCCAGCACCTCACCAGAGACATTCCAAGAGACCCAGTACTTC	CASTSPETFQETQYF
TRBV6-5	NA	NA	TRBJ2-5	TGTGCCAGCAGTATTCGGACAGCCCAAGAGACCCAGTACTTC	CASSIRTAQETQYF
TRBV27	NA	NA	TRBJ2-1	TGTGCCAGCAGTTTATACCAGGGTGGTAAAGTCTTC	CASSLYQGGKVF
TRBV30	NA	NA	TRBJ2-5	TGTGCCTGGAACCGTGAGGGGGAAAGGGAGACCCAGTACTTC	CAWNREGERETQYF
TRBV4-3	NA	NA	TRBJ2-2	TGCGCCAGCAGCCGGTCTAGAAGCGGGCCCGGGGAGCTGTTTTTT	CASSRSRSGPGELFF
TRBV20-1	TRBD2	NA	TRBJ2-7	TGCAGTGCCGGGACTAGCCGGGAGCAGTACTTC	CSAGTSREQYF
TRBV2	NA	NA	TRBJ1-2	TGTGCCAGCAGCGTCCTGGGGGGGTCGGGCTACACCTTC	CASSVLGGSGYTF
TRBV5-5	TRBD2	NA	TRBJ2-7	TGTGCCAGCAGCTTCTCAGGGACTAGCGGCTACGAGCAGTACTTC	CASSFSGTSGYEQYF
TRBV11-2	TRBD1	few	TRBJ1-1	TGTGCCAGCAGCTTAGGGCGAGGGGGCCGGAGCACTGAAGCTTTCTTT	CASSLGRGGRSTEAFF
TRBV18	NA	few	TRBJ2-1	TGTGCCAGCTCCCCAGCCGGGGTGGACAATGAGCAGTTCTTC	CASSPAGVDNEQFF
TRBV7-9	NA	NA	TRBJ2-5	TGTGCCAGCAGCTTAGTCCAGGAGGGGCTAGTAGGAGAGACCCAGTACTTC	CASSLVQEGLVGETQYF
TRBV25-1	TRBD1	few	TRBJ1-2	TGTGCCAGCAGTGAACGTTGGCGGCAGGGGGTCGGTGGCTACACCTTC	CASSERWRQGVGGYTF